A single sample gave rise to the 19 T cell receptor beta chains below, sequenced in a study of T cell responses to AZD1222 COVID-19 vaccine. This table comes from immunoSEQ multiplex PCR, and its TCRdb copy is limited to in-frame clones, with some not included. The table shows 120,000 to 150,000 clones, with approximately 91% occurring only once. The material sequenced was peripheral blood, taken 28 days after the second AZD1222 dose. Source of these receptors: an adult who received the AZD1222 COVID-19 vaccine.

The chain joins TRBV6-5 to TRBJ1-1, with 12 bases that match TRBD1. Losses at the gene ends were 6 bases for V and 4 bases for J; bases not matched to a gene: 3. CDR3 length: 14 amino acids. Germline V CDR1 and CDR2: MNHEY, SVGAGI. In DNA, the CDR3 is TGTGCCAGCAGGGGGACAGGGGGCGGCACTGAAGCTTTCTTT. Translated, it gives CASRGTGGGTEAFF.

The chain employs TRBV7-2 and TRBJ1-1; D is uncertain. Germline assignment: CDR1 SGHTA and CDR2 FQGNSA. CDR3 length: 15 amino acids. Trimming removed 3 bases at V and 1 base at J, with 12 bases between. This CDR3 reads CASSFGPVSNTEAFF. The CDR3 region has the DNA TGTGCCAGCAGCTTCGGGCCTGTTTCGAACACTGAAGCTTTCTTT.

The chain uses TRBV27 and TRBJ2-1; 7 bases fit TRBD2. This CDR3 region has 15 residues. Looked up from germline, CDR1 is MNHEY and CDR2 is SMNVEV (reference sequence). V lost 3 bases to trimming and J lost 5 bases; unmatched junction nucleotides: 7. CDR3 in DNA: TGTGCCAGCAGTTTTCGTGGGAGGGGAGACAATGAGCAGTTCTTC. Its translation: CASSFRGRGDNEQFF.

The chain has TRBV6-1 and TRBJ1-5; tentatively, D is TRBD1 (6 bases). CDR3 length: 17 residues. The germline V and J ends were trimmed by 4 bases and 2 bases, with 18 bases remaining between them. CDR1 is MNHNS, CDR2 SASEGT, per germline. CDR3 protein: CASSGGHGGPGNQPQHF. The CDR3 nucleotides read TGTGCCAGCAGTGGGGGACATGGGGGCCCGGGCAATCAGCCCCAGCATTTT.

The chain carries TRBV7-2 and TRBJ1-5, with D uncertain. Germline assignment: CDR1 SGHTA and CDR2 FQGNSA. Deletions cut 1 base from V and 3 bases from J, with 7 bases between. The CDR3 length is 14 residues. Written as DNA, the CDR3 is TGTGCCAGCAGCTTAGACAGAAACAATCAGCCCCAGCATTTT. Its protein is CASSLDRNNQPQHF.

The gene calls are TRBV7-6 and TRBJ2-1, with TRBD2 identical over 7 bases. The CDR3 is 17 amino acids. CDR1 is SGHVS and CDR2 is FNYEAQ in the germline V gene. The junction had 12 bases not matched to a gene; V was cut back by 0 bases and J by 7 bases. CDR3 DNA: TGTGCCAGCAGCTTAGCGGGAGGGCGGGAGACGTGGAATGAGCAGTTCTTC. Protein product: CASSLAGGRETWNEQFF. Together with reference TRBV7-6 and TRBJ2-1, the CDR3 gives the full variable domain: GAGVSQSPRYKVTKRGQDVALRCDPISGHVSLYWYRQALGQGPEFLTYFNYEAQQDKSGLPNDRFSAERPEGSISTLTIQRTEQRDSAMYRCASSLAGGRETWNEQFFGPGTRLTVL.

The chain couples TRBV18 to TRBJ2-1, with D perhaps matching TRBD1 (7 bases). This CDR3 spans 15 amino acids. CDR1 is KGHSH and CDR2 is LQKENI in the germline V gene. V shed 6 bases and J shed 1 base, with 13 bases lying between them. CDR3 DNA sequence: TGTGCCAGCTCGCAGGGGGGAAGTTCCTACAATGAGCAGTTCTTC. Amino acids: CASSQGGSSYNEQFF. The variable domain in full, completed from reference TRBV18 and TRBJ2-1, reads NAGVMQNPRHLVRRRGQEARLRCSPMKGHSHVYWYRQLPEEGLKFMVYLQKENIIDESGMPKERFSAEFPKEGPSILRIQQVVRGDSAAYFCASSQGGSSYNEQFFGPGTRLTVL.

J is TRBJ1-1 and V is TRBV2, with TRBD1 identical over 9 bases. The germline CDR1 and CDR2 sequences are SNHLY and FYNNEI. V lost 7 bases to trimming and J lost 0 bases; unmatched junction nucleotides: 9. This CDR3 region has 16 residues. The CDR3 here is CASTQTGGSMNTEAFF. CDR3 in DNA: TGTGCCAGCACTCAAACAGGGGGCTCGATGAACACTGAAGCTTTCTTT.

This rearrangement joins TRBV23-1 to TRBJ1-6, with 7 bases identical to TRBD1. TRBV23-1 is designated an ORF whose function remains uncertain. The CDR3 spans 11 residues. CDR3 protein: CIRGFFSPLHF. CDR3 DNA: TGCATCAGGGGGTTTTTTTCACCCCTCCACTTT.

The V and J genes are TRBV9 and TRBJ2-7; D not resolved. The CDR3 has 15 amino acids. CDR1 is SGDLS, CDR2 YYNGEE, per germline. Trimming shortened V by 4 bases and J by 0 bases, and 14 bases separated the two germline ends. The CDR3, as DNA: TGTGCCAGCAGCACGCGCACCGACACCTCCTACGAGCAGTACTTC. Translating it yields CASSTRTDTSYEQYF.

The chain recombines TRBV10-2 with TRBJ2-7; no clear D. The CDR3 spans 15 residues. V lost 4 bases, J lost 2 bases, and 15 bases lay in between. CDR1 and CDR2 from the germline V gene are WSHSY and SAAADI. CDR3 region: CASSGRLNTPYEQYF. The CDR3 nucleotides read TGCGCCAGCAGTGGGCGCTTAAATACCCCCTACGAGCAGTACTTC.

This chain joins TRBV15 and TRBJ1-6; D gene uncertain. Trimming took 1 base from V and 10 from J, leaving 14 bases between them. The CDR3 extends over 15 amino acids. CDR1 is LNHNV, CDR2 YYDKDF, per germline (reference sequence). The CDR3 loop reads CATSRALSLTSPLHF. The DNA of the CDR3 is TGTGCCACCAGCAGAGCCCTTAGTCTAACCTCACCCCTCCACTTT.

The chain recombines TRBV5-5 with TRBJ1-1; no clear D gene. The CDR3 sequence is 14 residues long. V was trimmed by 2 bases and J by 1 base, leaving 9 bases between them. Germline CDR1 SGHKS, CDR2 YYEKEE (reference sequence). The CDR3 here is CASSFTTGNTEAFF. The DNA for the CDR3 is TGTGCCAGCAGCTTTACCACCGGGAACACTGAAGCTTTCTTT.

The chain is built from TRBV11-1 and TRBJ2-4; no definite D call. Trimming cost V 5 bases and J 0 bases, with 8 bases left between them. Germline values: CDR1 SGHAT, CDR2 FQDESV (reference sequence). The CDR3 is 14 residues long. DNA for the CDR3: TGTGCCAGCAGCCCCGACATAGCCAAAAACATTCAGTACTTC. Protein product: CASSPDIAKNIQYF.

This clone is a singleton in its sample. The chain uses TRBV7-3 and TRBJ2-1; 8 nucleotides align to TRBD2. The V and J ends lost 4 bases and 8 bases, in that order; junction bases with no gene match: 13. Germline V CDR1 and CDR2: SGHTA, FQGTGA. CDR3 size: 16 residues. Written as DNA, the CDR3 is TGTGCCAGCAGCTGGTCCGGGACTAGTCTTGTCGATGAGCAGTTCTTC. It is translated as CASSWSGTSLVDEQFF.

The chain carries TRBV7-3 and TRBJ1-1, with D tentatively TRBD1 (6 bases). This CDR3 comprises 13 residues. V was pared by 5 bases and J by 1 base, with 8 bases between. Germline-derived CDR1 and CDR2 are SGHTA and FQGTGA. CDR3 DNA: TGTGCCAGCAGCCCGGGGGCGAACACTGAAGCTTTCTTT. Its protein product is CASSPGANTEAFF.

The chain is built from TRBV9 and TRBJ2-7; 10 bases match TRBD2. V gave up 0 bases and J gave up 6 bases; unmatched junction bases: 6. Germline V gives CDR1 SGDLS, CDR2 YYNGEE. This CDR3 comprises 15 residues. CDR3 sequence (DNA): TGTGCCAGCAGCGTAGCTTTTGGACTAGCGGTCGAGCAGTACTTC. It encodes CASSVAFGLAVEQYF.

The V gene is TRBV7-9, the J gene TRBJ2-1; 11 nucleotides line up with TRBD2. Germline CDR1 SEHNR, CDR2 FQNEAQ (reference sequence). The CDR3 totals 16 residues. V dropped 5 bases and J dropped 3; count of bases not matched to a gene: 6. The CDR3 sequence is CASSPSGTSGYNEQFF. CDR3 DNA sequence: TGTGCCAGCAGCCCCTCCGGGACTAGCGGCTACAATGAGCAGTTCTTC.

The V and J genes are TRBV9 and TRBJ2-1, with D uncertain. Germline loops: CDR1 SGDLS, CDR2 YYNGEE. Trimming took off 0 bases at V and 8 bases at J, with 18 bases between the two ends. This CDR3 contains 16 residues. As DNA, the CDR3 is TGTGCCAGCAGCGTAGATCTAGGAACCACGAGCCATGAGCAGTTCTTC. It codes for CASSVDLGTTSHEQFF.